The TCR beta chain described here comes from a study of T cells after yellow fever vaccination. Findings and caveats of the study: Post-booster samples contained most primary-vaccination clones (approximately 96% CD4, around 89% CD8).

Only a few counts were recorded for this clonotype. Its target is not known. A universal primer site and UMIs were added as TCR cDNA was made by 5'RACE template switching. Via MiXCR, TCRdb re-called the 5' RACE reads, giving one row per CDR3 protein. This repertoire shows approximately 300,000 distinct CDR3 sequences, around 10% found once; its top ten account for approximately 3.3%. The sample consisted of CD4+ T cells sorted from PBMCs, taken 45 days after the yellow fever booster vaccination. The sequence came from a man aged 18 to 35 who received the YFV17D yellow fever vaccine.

CDR3 bases: TGTGCCACTCGGGTGGACAGGGGGACGGCTTTCTTT. This sequence encodes CATRVDRGTAFF. The chain employs TRBV10-3 and TRBJ1-1, with TRBD1 matching 10 bases. With 10 bases clipped from V and 11 bases from J, the junction kept 10 bases outside the gene matches. The CDR3 sequence is 12 residues long. Germline values: CDR1 ENHRY, CDR2 SYGVKD.